The present T cell receptor beta chain was sequenced within a study of CD8+ T cells in alopecia areata. The CDR3 is made up of 12 amino acids. Germline loops: CDR1 SGHVS, CDR2 FNYEAQ. The germline V and J ends were trimmed by 0 bases and 7 bases, with 7 bases remaining between them. This clone appeared once. The antigen is unknown. Extracted RNA was reverse transcribed into cDNA, the sequencing template. The assay was immunoSEQ multiplex PCR, and TCRdb's table has in-frame clones only and misses some. The table records 140,000 to 150,000 clones, more than 55% of them present only once. Broader study findings: Although TCR sharing was seen in mice, sharing across patients was less clear, possibly for HLA-related reasons. Scalp sample sequencing also detects resident alphabeta T cells of normal skin. It was lesional scalp, especially alopecia totalis/universalis, that showed higher clonality than normal scalp.

The rearrangement uses TRBV7-6 and TRBJ2-7; D is undetermined. Sequencing used CD8+ T cells sorted from blood. The TCR sequence derives from a human donor in good health. The CDR3 reads CASSLANGEQYF. In DNA, the CDR3 is TGTGCCAGCAGCTTAGCGAATGGGGAGCAGTACTTC. The entire variable domain, with the rest obtained from reference TRBV7-6 and TRBJ2-7, is as follows: GAGVSQSPRYKVTKRGQDVALRCDPISGHVSLYWYRQALGQGPEFLTYFNYEAQQDKSGLPNDRFSAERPEGSISTLTIQRTEQRDSAMYRCASSLANGEQYFGPGTRLTVT.